This T cell receptor (beta chain) came from a study of T cells in Graves' hyperthyroidism and ophthalmopathy. Each person with ophthalmopathy scored at least 3 on the Clinical Activity Score, reached NOSPECS grade 4 or higher, and had been ill under 3 months. The study based diagnoses on clinical symptoms, serum thyroxine and TRAb, thyroid ultrasound and orbital computed tomography. This clonotype appeared a few times. CDR3 size: 14 residues. After removal of 8 bases from V and 5 bases from J, the junction contained 10 bases not matched to a gene. Germline V gene data show CDR1 as MNHNS and CDR2 as SASEGT. The CDR3 regions of TCR beta were amplified from RNA transcripts. The primer set for the first-round RT-PCR of the TCR CDR3 was HTBI. Each CDR3 protein is one row after TCRdb ran MiXCR on the multiplex PCR reads. Altogether about 640,000 distinct CDR3 sequences are present, around 21% being singletons, with the ten largest covering over 30%.

The sequencing sample was made of blood. The receptor was isolated from a man aged 25-40 years with Graves' ophthalmopathy. The chain combines TRBV6-1 with TRBJ2-7, with 9 positions matching TRBD1. The DNA for the CDR3 is TGTGCCAGCGGACAGGGGAATAGTGGGCACGAGCAGTACTTC. Protein sequence: CASGQGNSGHEQYF.